This TCR beta chain was identified in a study of cytomegalovirus exposure and HLA in healthy donors. To note about this clone: Its specificity is unknown.

Amplification used 60 Vbeta primers and 13 Jbeta primers. Assay: immunoSEQ multiplex PCR; the TCRdb copy retains only in-frame clones and omits some. The sample has hundreds of thousands of clones; 76% are singletons. This CDR3 comprises 14 residues. Germline loops: CDR1 SEHNR, CDR2 FQNEAQ (reference sequence). V was pared by 1 base and J by 0 bases, with 6 bases between. General study results and limits: There was a cluster of highly shared sequence variants that was likely a sequencing artifact. A classifier reportedly called cytomegalovirus status with high sensitivity and specificity. Some V segments could not be told apart, so they were left out, TRBV6-2 and TRBV6-3 among them. For most TCR beta V segments, an earlier analysis put the productive rate at about 87% or about 30% of the time.

The clonotype originates from a man aged 18 to 35 in good health and CMV-seronegative. The rearrangement links TRBV7-9 to TRBJ1-1; possible D gene TRBD1, 5 bases. Sequencing was carried out using PBMCs. As DNA, the CDR3 is TGTGCCAGCAGCTTAGGACAGATGAACACTGAAGCTTTCTTT. This encodes CASSLGQMNTEAFF.